The 17 T cell receptor beta chains below were found in one sample sequenced in a study of blood T cell repertoires in COVID-19. Produced via immunoSEQ multiplex PCR; TCRdb's table is partial and in-frame only. The sample contains some 70,000 clones, 86% of which appear only once. The sequenced sample consisted of peripheral blood. These receptors were obtained from a man in his forties with COVID-19, enrolled during active disease.

This chain uses TRBV29-1 with TRBJ2-5; TRBD2 agrees at 7 bases. Germline CDR1 is SQVTM and CDR2 is ANQGSEA. The CDR3 covers 14 residues. V was clipped by 5 bases and J by 4 bases; unmatched bases: 10. For the CDR3, the DNA is TGCAGCGTTCCCCCGGGGGACTACGGAGAGACCCAGTACTTC. The encoded protein is CSVPPGDYGETQYF.

The gene calls are TRBV20-1 and TRBJ1-6, with 7 bases aligning to TRBD1. Germline lookup yields CDR1 DFQATT and CDR2 SNEGSKA (reference sequence). The CDR3 has 16 amino acids. V trimming: 3 bases; J trimming: 9 bases; junction bases outside the gene matches: 14. The chain's CDR3 is CSASVPVGQAASPLHF. CDR3 DNA: TGCAGTGCTAGTGTCCCCGTTGGACAGGCGGCTTCACCCCTCCACTTT.

The chain combines TRBV5-1 with TRBJ2-3, with D possibly matching TRBD1 (5 bases). CDR1 and CDR2 (germline): SGHRS, YFSETQ. This CDR3 region has 15 residues. V lost 0 bases, J lost 6 bases, and 14 bases lay in between. The CDR3 DNA is TGCGCCAGCAGCTTGGCCCTTGGACAACCTGATACGCAGTATTTT. The encoded protein is CASSLALGQPDTQYF.

This chain joins TRBV29-1 and TRBJ2-5; TRBD1 agrees at 7 bases. Germline CDR1 SQVTM, CDR2 ANQGSEA. The CDR3 is made up of 13 amino acids. V lost 5 bases to trimming and J lost 2 bases; unmatched junction nucleotides: 5. CDR3 in DNA: TGCAGCGTTATAGACAGGGTGCAAGAGACCCAGTACTTC. Encoded protein: CSVIDRVQETQYF.

Here the CDR3 reads CASSLEEGGYTF. As DNA, the CDR3 is TGTGCCAGCAGCTTAGAGGAGGGTGGCTACACCTTC. The rearrangement uses TRBV7-9 and TRBJ1-2; D not resolved. Germline CDR1 is SEHNR and CDR2 is FQNEAQ (reference sequence). V lost 1 base, J lost 7 bases, and 7 bases lay in between. The CDR3 loop spans 12 amino acids.

This clone is a singleton in its sample. The V gene is TRBV2, the J gene TRBJ2-2, with TRBD1 identical over 8 bases. CDR1 and CDR2 from the germline V gene are SNHLY and FYNNEI. V lost 8 bases and J lost 1; bases outside the gene matches: 6. This CDR3 comprises 15 residues. The DNA of the CDR3 is TGTGCCAGCCGCAAAGGACAGGGGAACACCGGGGAGCTGTTTTTT. This gives the protein CASRKGQGNTGELFF.

The J gene is TRBJ2-3, the V gene TRBV3-1 (or the pseudogene TRBV3-2); tentatively, D is TRBD1 (6 bases). The CDR3 runs 14 residues. CDR1 and CDR2 (germline): LGHDT, YNNKEL (reference sequence). V was pared by 4 bases and J by 2 bases, with 10 bases between. CDR3 residues: CASSPPGHTDTQYF. The CDR3 region has the DNA TGTGCCAGCAGCCCCCCGGGACACACAGATACGCAGTATTTT.

The V gene is TRBV2, the J gene TRBJ1-1; D is possibly TRBD1 (6 bases). CDR1 is SNHLY and CDR2 is FYNNEI in the germline V gene. The length of the CDR3 is 14 residues. V lost 10 bases, J lost 2 bases, and 17 bases lay in between. CDR3 protein: CATQGRGRNTEAFF. In DNA form, the CDR3 reads TGTGCCACCCAAGGGAGGGGGAGAAACACTGAAGCTTTCTTT.

This chain joins TRBV10-3 and TRBJ1-4, with D perhaps matching TRBD1 (6 bases). Germline loops: CDR1 ENHRY, CDR2 SYGVKD. This CDR3 contains 13 residues. V lost 6 bases, J lost 6 bases, and 11 bases lay in between. CDR3 DNA sequence: TGTGCCATCAGCAAGGGGGGGGATGAAAAACTGTTTTTT. Protein product: CAISKGGDEKLFF.

The V gene is TRBV6-1, the J gene TRBJ1-4; D possibly corresponds to TRBD1 (5 bases). V was clipped by 2 bases and J by 8 bases, with 15 bases between them. The germline V gene has CDR1 MNHNS and CDR2 SASEGT. This CDR3 comprises 15 residues. The CDR3 here is CASSESWQGREKLFF. The CDR3 nucleotides read TGTGCCAGCAGTGAAAGTTGGCAGGGTCGGGAAAAACTGTTTTTT.

The chain employs TRBV11-2 and TRBJ1-6, with D uncertain. V lost 1 base, J lost 0 bases, and 10 bases lay in between. The germline CDR1 and CDR2 sequences are SGHAT and FQNNGV. The CDR3 sequence is 17 residues long. This chain's CDR3 is CASSLVPRSSYNSPLHF. The CDR3 nucleotides read TGTGCCAGCAGCTTAGTCCCGCGGAGCTCCTATAATTCACCCCTCCACTTT.

This chain connects TRBV5-4 to TRBJ2-7; D is unclear. There are 15 residues in the CDR3. V shed 0 bases and J shed 2 bases, with 12 bases lying between them. Germline CDR1 is SGHNT and CDR2 is YYREEE (reference sequence). Here the CDR3 reads CASSLGLTGTYEQYF. For the CDR3, the DNA is TGTGCCAGCAGCTTGGGCCTCACGGGTACCTACGAGCAGTACTTC. Looking up the rest from reference TRBV5-4 and TRBJ2-7 gives the full variable domain: ETGVTQSPTHLIKTRGQQVTLRCSSQSGHNTVSWYQQALGQGPQFIFQYYREEENGRGNFPPRFSGLQFPNYSSELNVNALELDDSALYLCASSLGLTGTYEQYFGPGTRLTVT.

V gene TRBV19 combines with J gene TRBJ1-3, with D uncertain. CDR1 and CDR2 (germline): LNHDA, SQIVND (reference sequence). The CDR3 runs 16 residues. The V end lost 3 bases, the J end lost 0 bases, and 12 bases lay between the germline ends. The CDR3 is CASSIKRSFSGNTIYF. The CDR3 DNA reads as TGTGCCAGTAGTATTAAACGGAGTTTCTCTGGAAACACCATATATTTT.

The V call is TRBV14, the J call TRBJ1-1; D perhaps matches TRBD1 (6 bases). V dropped 3 bases and J dropped 3 bases, with 17 bases sitting between them. Germline lookup yields CDR1 SGHDN and CDR2 FVKESK. This CDR3 comprises 16 residues. DNA for the CDR3: TGTGCCAGCAGCCATCTTTCAGGCGACAGGCACACTGAAGCTTTCTTT. This gives the protein CASSHLSGDRHTEAFF.

The chain is built from TRBV28 and TRBJ2-4, with 7 bases that match TRBD1. Trimming at V came to 2 bases and at J to 7 bases, leaving 5 bases not matched to a gene. The germline gives CDR1 MDHEN, CDR2 SYDVKM. The CDR3 runs 14 residues. This CDR3 is CASSLEGAWNIQYF. CDR3 nucleotide sequence: TGTGCCAGCAGTTTAGAGGGGGCATGGAACATTCAGTACTTC.

The gene calls are TRBV28 and TRBJ1-1; maybe TRBD1 (5 bases). This CDR3 is built from 13 residues. The V gene lost 6 bases and the J gene lost 2 bases, with 10 bases spanning the gap. CDR1 is MDHEN and CDR2 is SYDVKM in the germline V gene. CDR3 amino acids: CASSQTVNTEAFF. CDR3 bases: TGTGCCAGCAGCCAGACAGTTAACACTGAAGCTTTCTTT.

This chain joins TRBV4-1 and TRBJ2-1; 8 nucleotides line up with TRBD2. V lost 1 base to trimming and J lost 2 bases; unmatched junction nucleotides: 7. CDR1 and CDR2 from the germline V gene are MGHRA and YSYEKL. The CDR3 covers 17 residues. CDR3 amino acids: CASSQGWSGGTYNEQFF. The CDR3 DNA sequence: TGCGCCAGCAGCCAAGGTTGGTCGGGGGGGACCTACAATGAGCAGTTCTTC.